The 32 T cell receptor beta chains below were found in one sample sequenced in a study of tumor and adjacent non-tumor tissue in lung cancer. The library came from three nested PCR rounds adapted from ARM-PCR protocols. TCRdb used MiXCR to reprocess the multiplex PCR reads, holding one entry per CDR3 protein. Of under 80,000 distinct CDR3 sequences in the sample, more than 75% were seen once. No cell sorting was done before RNA was extracted from the tissue. Distant lung tissue was collected more than 3 cm away from the tumor edge. The material sequenced was distant non-tumor lung tissue. The receptors derive from a man in his fifties or sixties with non-small cell lung cancer.

Note on this clonotype: This CDR3 fails to terminate in the conserved phenylalanine or tryptophan, so it likely reflects a read error. The rearrangement uses TRBV11-2 and TRBJ1-2; D is perhaps TRBD1 (6 bases). The germline V gene has CDR1 SGHAT and CDR2 FQNNGV. There are 13 residues in the CDR3. The V gene lost 8 bases and the J gene lost 8 bases, with 18 bases spanning the gap. The CDR3 here is CASGPGGARGYTS. CDR3 nucleotide sequence: TGTGCCAGCGGCCCCGGGGGGGCACGCGGCTACACCTCC.

DNA of the CDR3: TGCAGTGCTAGGGGGGGAGAGGACAATGAGCAGTTCTTC. This gives the protein CSARGGEDNEQFF. The V gene is TRBV20-1, the J gene TRBJ2-1, with a tentative D call TRBD2 (6 bases). CDR3 length equals 13 residues. V was trimmed by 3 bases and J by 5 bases, leaving 11 bases between them. Germline V gives CDR1 DFQATT, CDR2 SNEGSKA (reference sequence).

Worth noting for this clonotype: Since no conserved phenylalanine or tryptophan closes the CDR3, a read error is the likely cause. The gene calls are TRBV10-3 and TRBJ1-5; 8 bases fit TRBD1. The germline V gene has CDR1 ENHRY and CDR2 SYGVKD. The CDR3 loop spans 13 amino acids. This CDR3 reads CAITDRVDQSQHS. CDR3 in DNA: TGTGCCATCACGGACAGGGTGGATCAGTCCCAGCATTCT.

This clonotype was detected only a few times. Given a much more abundant clone one base away, this may be a read error. The chain couples TRBV29-1 to TRBJ2-2, with unresolved D. Germline values: CDR1 SQVTM, CDR2 ANQGSEA. There are 15 residues in the CDR3. Deletions cut 1 base from V and 5 bases from J, with 14 bases between. The CDR3 DNA is TGCAGCGTTGAAGGTCTCAAAGAAGGGACCGGGGAGCTGTTTTTT. It specifies CSVEGLKEGTGELFF.

The rearrangement links TRBV6-5 to TRBJ1-2; 7 bases are a match to TRBD1. The CDR3 length is 15 residues. The V gene's germline CDR1 is MNHEY and CDR2 SVGAGI. V lost 10 bases to trimming and J lost 1 base; unmatched junction nucleotides: 12. CDR3 bases: TGTGCCAATAGTAGACAGGGTGGGAATAACTATGGCTACACCTTC. Its translation: CANSRQGGNNYGYTF.

The rearrangement joins TRBV4-1 to TRBJ1-5; no clear D gene. Per germline, CDR1 MGHRA and CDR2 YSYEKL. CDR3 size: 13 residues. V was cut by 4 bases and J by 10 bases, with 14 bases left in between. DNA of the CDR3: TGCGCCAGCAGCCTCGGATGGGGTCAACCCCAGCATTTT. Residues: CASSLGWGQPQHF.

As concerns this clonotype: Germline is not matched at one junction end, which may reflect a read error. The genes are TRBV29-1 and TRBJ1-2; D remains unclear. CDR3 length equals 12 residues. Per germline, CDR1 SQVTM and CDR2 ANQGSEA. The CDR3 reads CSVENAIYGCTF. The CDR3 bases are TGCAGCGTTGAAAATGCGATTTATGGCTGCACCTTC.

Details on this clonotype: Mismatch with germline at one junction end may stem from a read error. V usage is TRBV14 and J usage is TRBJ2-1; tentatively, D is TRBD2 (6 bases). The CDR3 spans 15 residues. Germline assignment: CDR1 SGHDN and CDR2 FVKESK. Written as DNA, the CDR3 is TGTGCCAGCCAGGCGGGACGGTACTCCTACAACGAGCAGTTCTTC. Protein: CASQAGRYSYNEQFF.

This clonotype was picked up many times. This chain connects TRBV9 to TRBJ1-2, with no clear D. Trimming stripped 4 bases from V and 5 bases from J, with 12 bases between. The CDR3 runs 13 residues. Germline CDR1 is SGDLS and CDR2 is YYNGEE. The CDR3 sequence is CASSPNIKYGYTF. The DNA for the CDR3 is TGTGCCAGCAGCCCCAACATTAAATATGGCTACACCTTC.

This clonotype was detected once. A junction boundary mismatches the germline segment, possibly from a read error. The chain is built from TRBV6-1 and TRBJ1-1; no reliable D call. In germline, CDR1 is MNHNS, CDR2 SASEGT. The CDR3 is 13 residues long. CDR3 bases: TGTGCCAGCACCAGAGGACGGAACATTGAAGCTTTCTTT. This codes for CASTRGRNIEAFF.

Comment on this clonotype: One junction end does not reproduce the germline sequence, and a read error may be involved. CDR3 in DNA: TGCAGCGCTAGAGTAGGGATTCAGACCCAGCATTTT. It is translated as CSARVGIQTQHF. The chain uses TRBV20-1 and TRBJ1-5; D is uncertain. The CDR3 runs 12 residues. Germline V gene data show CDR1 as DFQATT and CDR2 as SNEGSKA (reference sequence).

The chain links TRBV5-1 to TRBJ2-1; 7 bases map to TRBD2. CDR3 length equals 14 residues. The V and J ends lost 4 bases and 8 bases, in that order; junction bases with no gene match: 9. Germline CDR1 reads SGHRS; CDR2 reads YFSETQ. CDR3 sequence reads: CASSRQGGSDEQFF. The CDR3 nucleotides read TGCGCCAGCAGCCGTCAAGGCGGGAGCGATGAGCAGTTCTTC.

In this sample, this clonotype turned up once. At one end the junction does not follow the germline gene, possibly because of a read error. The chain has TRBV10-3 and TRBJ2-3; D not resolved. Germline-derived CDR1 and CDR2 are ENHRY and SYGVKD. The CDR3 covers 15 residues. The CDR3 protein is CAISDSAISTDAQYF. The CDR3 nucleotides read TGTGCTATCAGTGATAGTGCGATTAGCACAGATGCGCAGTATTTT.

For this clonotype: A much larger clone lies one base from this, so it may be a read error. This sequence joins TRBV11-2 and TRBJ2-7, with D possibly TRBD1 on 6 matching bases. V lost 0 bases, J lost 5 bases, and 14 bases lay in between. The CDR3 contains 15 residues. Germline V gives CDR1 SGHAT, CDR2 FQNNGV. The CDR3 reads CASSLDPGDRNEQYF. CDR3 DNA sequence: TGTGCCAGCAGCTTAGACCCAGGGGACCGCAACGAGCAGTACTTC. The whole variable domain, filled in from reference TRBV11-2 and TRBJ2-7, reads EAGVAQSPRYKIIEKRQSVAFWCNPISGHATLYWYQQILGQGPKLLIQFQNNGVVDDSQLPKDRFSAERLKGVDSTLKIQPAKLEDSAVYLCASSLDPGDRNEQYFGPGTRLTVT.

The chain recombines TRBV6-5 with TRBJ1-2; D gene ambiguous. Germline lookup yields CDR1 MNHEY and CDR2 SVGAGI. Deletions cut 9 bases from V and 1 base from J, with 18 bases between. The CDR3 loop spans 15 amino acids. CDR3 amino acids: CASSQHGGNNYGYTF. CDR3 in DNA: TGTGCCAGTAGTCAACATGGTGGGAATAACTATGGCTACACCTTC.

This clonotype was counted many times. The chain carries TRBV6-1 and TRBJ2-3, with 10 nucleotides matching TRBD2. The CDR3 consists of 16 residues. Germline V gene data show CDR1 as MNHNS and CDR2 as SASEGT. J gave up 0 bases and V 8 bases, and 8 bases lay outside the gene matches. CDR3 loop: CASGGGLAVSTDTQYF. For the CDR3, the DNA is TGTGCCAGCGGGGGCGGACTAGCGGTGAGCACAGATACGCAGTATTTT.

Note on this clonotype: The junction departs from germline at one end; a sequencing error may be responsible. The J gene is TRBJ2-1, the V gene TRBV29-1; perhaps TRBD2 as D (7 bases). The CDR3 sequence is 14 residues long. In germline, CDR1 is SQVTM, CDR2 ANQGSEA. CDR3 sequence: CNVQGRGAAHEQFF. CDR3 coding DNA: TGCAACGTTCAGGGACGGGGGGCGGCCCACGAGCAGTTCTTC.

This clonotype showed up many times. V gene TRBV20-1 combines with J gene TRBJ1-1; TRBD1 agrees at 9 bases. Germline lookup yields CDR1 DFQATT and CDR2 SNEGSKA (reference sequence). J gave up 12 bases and V 5 bases, and 19 bases lay outside the gene matches. The CDR3 is 15 residues long. This CDR3 is CSAVYRGRLAQEPFF. Here the CDR3 DNA reads TGCAGTGCTGTCTACAGGGGGCGGCTCGCCCAGGAACCTTTCTTT.

Points on this clonotype: The junction shows a germline mismatch at one end, possibly a read error. The rearrangement joins TRBV6-1 to TRBJ2-4; tentatively, D is TRBD2 (7 bases). This CDR3 has 13 amino acids. Per germline, CDR1 MNHNS and CDR2 SASEGT. The CDR3 DNA reads as TGTGCCACACGGGGGGCTGTACAAAACATTCTGTACTTC. Its translation: CATRGAVQNILYF.

The J gene is TRBJ1-1, the V gene TRBV9; the D gene is possibly TRBD1 (6 bases). Per germline, CDR1 SGDLS and CDR2 YYNGEE. This CDR3 region has 14 residues. DNA for the CDR3: TGTACCGGCAGCGCGGAACAGGGGAACACTGAAGCTTTCTTT. Translated: CTGSAEQGNTEAFF.

Remarks on this clonotype: The missing conserved phenylalanine or tryptophan at the end of this CDR3 makes a read error likely. The DNA is left out, because the CDR3 cannot be placed on it with certainty; the CDR3 is given as TCRdb lists it. This chain uses TRBV6-5 with TRBJ1-2. Per germline, CDR1 MNHEY and CDR2 SVGAGI. Termini included, the CDR3 measures 15 amino acids. CDR3 sequence: CASSRKGGNNYGYTY.

In this sample, this clonotype turned up many times. This chain's CDR3 is CASSLDSTNEKLFF. The CDR3 DNA follows: TGTGCCAGCAGCTTAGACTCAACTAATGAAAAACTGTTTTTT. The chain employs TRBV5-5 and TRBJ1-4; D remains ambiguous. Germline V gene sequence: CDR1 SGHKS, CDR2 YYEKEE (reference sequence). The CDR3 sequence is 14 residues long. V lost 2 bases to trimming and J lost 0 bases, with 5 bases between them.

This chain uses TRBV18 with TRBJ1-3; 7 bases fit TRBD1. J gave up 0 bases and V 6 bases, and 5 bases lay outside the gene matches. The CDR3 sequence is 15 residues long. The germline V gene has CDR1 KGHSH and CDR2 LQKENI. For the CDR3, the DNA is TGTGCCAGCTCGGACAGGCGCTACTCTGGAAACACCATATATTTT. Its protein is CASSDRRYSGNTIYF.

Here the CDR3 reads CASSYSLLDAQHF. Here the CDR3 DNA reads TGTGCCAGCAGTTACTCGTTGCTTGATGCGCAGCATTTT. The chain carries TRBV6-6 and TRBJ2-3, with D unresolved. TRBJ1-5 explains the end of the DNA better; the J call may be wrong. Germline CDR1 and CDR2: MNHNY and SVGAGI (reference sequence). The CDR3 spans 13 residues.

V gene TRBV20-1 combines with J gene TRBJ2-1, with D perhaps given as TRBD1 or TRBD2 (6 bases each). The CDR3 is 11 residues long. Germline V lookup: CDR1 DFQATT, CDR2 SNEGSKA (reference sequence). The CDR3: CSVRRGNDQFF. DNA for the CDR3: TGCTCCGTTCGGAGGGGGAACGATCAGTTCTTC.

For this clonotype: This CDR3 fails to terminate in the conserved phenylalanine or tryptophan, so it likely reflects a read error. The V and J genes are TRBV28 and TRBJ2-1; D is unresolved. The length of the CDR3 is 12 residues. Germline-derived CDR1 and CDR2 are MDHEN and SYDVKM. This CDR3 is CASSQRHNEQFY. CDR3 in DNA: TGCGCCAGCAGTCAACGCCACAATGAGCAGTTCTAC.

This clonotype was detected once. The junction and the germline gene differ at one end; a read error may be behind it. The CDR3 DNA reads as TGCGCTAGCAGTGAGGTGGGGCTCACAGATATGCACTATTTT. This sequence encodes CASSEVGLTDMHYF. The J gene is TRBJ2-3, the V gene TRBV10-2, with D perhaps TRBD1 (5 bases). CDR1 WSHSY and CDR2 SAAADI come from the germline V gene. This CDR3 spans 14 amino acids.

As concerns this clonotype: One end of the junction is discordant with germline, which a read error may explain. The DNA of the CDR3 is TGTGCCAGCAACCAAGAGGGGGCGGGAGCGTCCTACGAGCTGTACTTC. It codes for CASNQEGAGASYELYF. The chain uses TRBV4-2 and TRBJ2-7; D is possibly TRBD1 or TRBD2 (7 bases each). Germline loops: CDR1 LGHNA, CDR2 YNFKEQ. The CDR3 sequence is 16 residues long.

This clonotype has just one count. A read error may produce the germline difference seen at one junction end. The gene calls are TRBV28 and TRBJ2-7; TRBD2 matches 9 bases. Germline assignment: CDR1 MDHEN and CDR2 SYDVKM. There are 17 residues in the CDR3. The CDR3 spells CASRGLKLAGGAYEQYF. The CDR3 DNA reads as TGTGCCAGCAGAGGGCTCAAGCTTGCGGGGGGGGCCTACGAGCAATACTTC.

The chain joins TRBV6-1 to TRBJ1-5, with 7 bases identical to TRBD1. The junction had 8 bases not matched to a gene; V was cut back by 2 bases and J by 7 bases. Germline-derived CDR1 and CDR2 are MNHNS and SASEGT. The CDR3 runs 15 residues. The CDR3 DNA is TGTGCCAGCAGTGAATCACGACAGGGTTCCCAGCCCCAGCATTTT. It specifies CASSESRQGSQPQHF.

This clonotype was seen once. The chain has TRBV6-1 and TRBJ2-7; no definite D call. The CDR3 covers 12 residues. From germline, CDR1 is MNHNS and CDR2 SASEGT. V lost 5 bases to trimming and J lost 4 bases, with 9 bases between them. CDR3 in amino acids: CASSTASYEQYF. The CDR3 DNA sequence: TGTGCCAGCAGTACCGCCAGTTACGAGCAGTACTTC.

This clonotype has just a few counts. The chain recombines TRBV7-9 with TRBJ2-7, with 9 bases matching TRBD2. This CDR3 is 16 amino acids long. Germline-derived CDR1 and CDR2 are SEHNR and FQNEAQ (reference sequence). V lost 4 bases to trimming and J lost 2 bases; unmatched junction nucleotides: 9. The CDR3 DNA sequence: TGTGCCAGCAGCTACGCGAGCGGGAGGACGACCTACGAGCAGTACTTC. This encodes CASSYASGRTTYEQYF.